Following are 9 T cell receptor beta chains from one sample sequenced in a study of a mutant IDH1 vaccine in newly diagnosed glioma. Time point specified: week 47, end of study. Topical imiquimod accompanied each vaccine dose, which consisted of 300 ug of mutant IDH1 20-mer peptide. For these TCRs, the target antigens are not known. Sequencing used immunoSEQ multiplex PCR; TCRdb keeps in-frame clones, though not all of them. The sample holds under 60,000 clones, about 80% seen once. The source material was PBMCs, sampled from a glioma patient whose treatment included an IDH1 peptide vaccine. All receptors derive from a woman between 35 and 50 years old with glioma. Some clones in this sample may be carry-over from other donors' samples.

V usage is TRBV6-5 and J usage is TRBJ1-4, with D maybe TRBD1 (5 bases). This CDR3 has 15 amino acids. The germline V and J ends were trimmed by 2 bases and 3 bases, with 10 bases remaining between them. CDR1 is MNHEY and CDR2 is SVGAGI in the germline V gene. CDR3 in amino acids: CASSYRGGANEKLFF. Written as DNA, the CDR3 is TGTGCCAGCAGTTACCGCGGGGGGGCTAATGAAAAACTGTTTTTT.

V gene TRBV29-1 combines with J gene TRBJ1-1; D remains ambiguous. Germline V gene data show CDR1 as SQVTM and CDR2 as ANQGSEA. The CDR3 is made up of 13 amino acids. V lost 7 bases, J lost 4 bases, and 16 bases lay in between. This chain's CDR3 is CSAERGVGTEAFF. CDR3 coding DNA: TGCAGCGCCGAACGGGGTGTGGGCACTGAAGCTTTCTTT.

The chain recombines TRBV5-1 with TRBJ1-4; 8 positions agree with TRBD1. Germline trimming cut 4 bases from V and 8 bases from J; bases unmatched to any gene: 7. The CDR3 has 14 amino acids. Germline values: CDR1 SGHRS, CDR2 YFSETQ. The CDR3 coding sequence is TGCGCCAGCAGCCCGGACAGGGAGGGGGAAAAACTGTTTTTT. It is translated as CASSPDREGEKLFF.

This clone was found once. V and J are TRBV4-2 and TRBJ2-7; D possibly uses TRBD1 or TRBD2 (5 bases each). This CDR3 has 17 residues. Germline lookup yields CDR1 LGHNA and CDR2 YNFKEQ. Trimming stripped 0 bases from V and 0 bases from J, with 15 bases between. The CDR3 DNA reads TGTGCCAGCAGCCAAGATCGAGGGACGGGGAGCTCCTACGAGCAGTACTTC. Protein sequence: CASSQDRGTGSSYEQYF.

The chain links TRBV25-1 to TRBJ1-2; D might be TRBD1 (6 bases). V lost 2 bases and J 2 bases, leaving 12 bases between the germline ends. The germline CDR1 and CDR2 sequences are MGHDK and SYGVNS. The CDR3 is 15 amino acids. CDR3 nucleotide sequence: TGTGCCAGCAGTGAACCAGGGGCGAGAAACTATGGCTACACCTTC. It is translated as CASSEPGARNYGYTF.

This clone showed up just a few times. The chain combines TRBV7-9 with TRBJ2-3; D not resolved. Deletions cut 3 bases from V and 5 bases from J, with 9 bases between. The CDR3 sequence is 13 residues long. Germline values: CDR1 SEHNR, CDR2 FQNEAQ (reference sequence). CDR3 sequence reads: CASSFRALDTQYF. CDR3 nucleotides: TGTGCCAGCAGCTTTAGGGCGTTAGATACGCAGTATTTT.

The sample holds a few counts of this clone. The chain recombines TRBV10-3 with TRBJ1-2, with TRBD1 identical over 7 bases. Germline CDR1 is ENHRY and CDR2 is SYGVKD. V lost 4 bases to trimming and J lost 1 base; unmatched junction nucleotides: 3. The CDR3 consists of 14 residues. In DNA, the CDR3 is TGTGCCATCAGTGGGACAGGAGTTAACTATGGCTACACCTTC. It codes for CAISGTGVNYGYTF.

This chain connects TRBV5-1 to TRBJ1-3; D is unclear. The CDR3 length is 15 residues. From germline, CDR1 is SGHRS and CDR2 YFSETQ. V gave up 0 bases and J gave up 7 bases, with 14 bases separating them. The CDR3 DNA reads as TGCGCCAGCAGCTTGGCCGAGGGCACCCTTAACACCATATATTTT. Its protein is CASSLAEGTLNTIYF.

The V and J genes are TRBV7-6 and TRBJ2-2; D gene ambiguous. Trimming removed 3 bases at V and 5 bases at J, with 7 bases between. CDR3 length: 13 amino acids. Looked up from germline, CDR1 is SGHVS and CDR2 is FNYEAQ. In nucleotides, the CDR3 is TGTGCCAGCAGCTTCGGACGAACCGGGGAGCTGTTTTTT. Translating gives CASSFGRTGELFF.